This T cell receptor beta chain derives from a study of T cells in narcolepsy. As for the study in general: Healthy controls were enrolled alongside patients with narcolepsy type 1 or type 2.

Clones were sequenced by immunoSEQ multiplex PCR, and TCRdb holds only the in-frame ones, with some missing. The sample carries about 36,000 clones, 81% recorded once. Regarding the study as a whole: Autoreactive HCRT-specific and TRIB2-specific clonotypes were marked in same-patient CSF-versus-blood CD4+ comparisons. Healthy controls reportedly lacked the autoreactive clonotypes serially found in patients' blood. Autoreactive clone sequences were missing from some blood memory CD4+ repertoires.

Germline CDR1 SGHNT, CDR2 YYREEE (reference sequence). This CDR3 region has 15 residues. The J segment lost 5 bases and the V segment lost 2 bases, leaving 6 bases of the junction unmatched. On this clone itself: What it binds is not known.

The clonotype comes from a human donor in good health. The material sequenced was memory (CD45RA-) CD4+ T cells from blood. This sequence joins TRBV5-4 and TRBJ2-2; TRBD2 aligns across 7 bases. The CDR3, as DNA: TGTGCCAGCAGCTTTGCTAGCGGATCGACCGGGGAGCTGTTTTTT. Protein product: CASSFASGSTGELFF.